These 6 T cell receptor beta chains were all obtained from the same sample, sequenced in a study of shared clonotypes between healthy human individuals. Naive CD8 cells lacked CD45RO and underwent positive selection for CCR7, leaving out terminally differentiated effector memory CD45RA+ cells. The table came from immunoSEQ multiplex PCR; TCRdb's copy has only in-frame clones and leaves some out. The sample carries about 2,100,000 clones, about 92% recorded once. Sequencing input: naive CD8+ T cells from PBMCs. The source of these receptors is a man between 18 and 29 years old in good health. Some clones in this sample may be carry-over from other donors' samples.

This chain links TRBV27 with TRBJ1-2; maybe TRBD1 (6 bases). V gave up 6 bases and J gave up 3 bases, with 20 bases separating them. Germline lookup yields CDR1 MNHEY and CDR2 SMNVEV (reference sequence). This CDR3 has 16 amino acids. The CDR3 bases are TGTGCCAGCAGGGGGGAAGGACAGCGCGGAGACTATGGCTACACCTTC. Translation gives CASRGEGQRGDYGYTF.

V gene TRBV4-2 combines with J gene TRBJ1-3, with TRBD1 as a possible D gene (5 bases). The CDR3 contains 15 residues. Per germline, CDR1 LGHNA and CDR2 YNFKEQ. The V end lost 0 bases, the J end lost 7 bases, and 13 bases lay between the germline ends. This CDR3 is CASSQDQGTSNTIYF. The CDR3 nucleotides read TGTGCCAGCAGCCAAGATCAAGGGACGTCTAACACCATATATTTT.

The gene calls are TRBV28 and TRBJ2-3; D not certain. This CDR3 region has 14 residues. Germline CDR1 MDHEN, CDR2 SYDVKM. Trimming stripped 3 bases from V and 5 bases from J, with 12 bases between. The CDR3 sequence: CASSFLVVVDTQYF. In DNA form, the CDR3 reads TGTGCCAGCAGTTTTTTGGTGGTGGTAGATACGCAGTATTTT. The variable domain in full, completed from reference TRBV28 and TRBJ2-3, reads DVKVTQSSRYLVKRTGEKVFLECVQDMDHENMFWYRQDPGLGLRLIYFSYDVKMKEKGDIPEGYSVSREKKERFSLILESASTNQTSMYLCASSFLVVVDTQYFGPGTRLTVL.

The chain recombines TRBV4-2 with TRBJ2-6; 14 bases are a match to TRBD2. V dropped 4 bases and J dropped 3; count of bases not matched to a gene: 8. The CDR3 covers 19 residues. Germline-derived CDR1 and CDR2 are LGHNA and YNFKEQ. CDR3 sequence: CASSPEGLAGDYGANVLTF. DNA of the CDR3: TGTGCCAGCAGCCCCGAGGGACTAGCGGGAGACTATGGGGCCAACGTCCTGACTTTC.

This clone has only one observation. The chain employs TRBV6-1 and TRBJ1-4; tentative D call: TRBD1 (5 bases). CDR1 MNHNS and CDR2 SASEGT come from the germline V gene. The CDR3 consists of 14 residues. The V gene lost 6 bases and the J gene lost 3 bases, with 11 bases spanning the gap. CDR3 coding DNA: TGTGCCAGCAGGCCTCAGGGAGCTAATGAAAAACTGTTTTTT. Translating gives CASRPQGANEKLFF.

This chain uses TRBV4-2 with TRBJ1-1, with no clear D. Trimming pared 0 bases from V and 0 bases from J, leaving 8 bases between. The germline V gene encodes CDR1 LGHNA and CDR2 YNFKEQ. The CDR3 totals 15 residues. CDR3: CASSQDAEVNTEAFF. CDR3 nucleotide sequence: TGTGCCAGCAGCCAAGATGCGGAAGTGAACACTGAAGCTTTCTTT.